The 6 T cell receptor beta chains in this list originate from one sample, sequenced in a study of vaccination effects on CD4 cells after COVID-19. Sequenced by immunoSEQ multiplex PCR; TCRdb stores in-frame clones only, minus some. The data show tens of thousands of clones, roughly 80% seen once. For these TCRs, the target antigens are not known. Researchers isolated CD4+ T cells once approximately 10 days of culture had elapsed. Two doses of BNT162b2 or mRNA-1273 vaccine were administered to participants. Sequences were derived from CD4+ T cells from PBMCs cultured without peptide, sampled after COVID-19 vaccination. These receptors all stem from a human donor who received a COVID-19 vaccine.

The J gene is TRBJ2-2, the V gene TRBV18; D unresolved. The CDR3 covers 14 residues. CDR1 is KGHSH and CDR2 is LQKENI in the germline V gene. Trimming cost V 0 bases and J 5 bases, with 7 bases left between them. The CDR3 reads CASSPPSITGELFF. CDR3 in DNA: TGTGCCAGCTCACCACCGAGTATTACCGGGGAGCTGTTTTTT.

The chain combines TRBV19 with TRBJ2-3; 10 bases are shared with TRBD1. Germline-derived CDR1 and CDR2 are LNHDA and SQIVND (reference sequence). Germline trimming cut 5 bases from V and 5 bases from J; bases unmatched to any gene: 10. The CDR3 runs to 16 residues. CDR3 region: CASSQTGGALGDTQYF. The CDR3 DNA sequence: TGTGCCAGTAGTCAGACAGGGGGCGCCCTTGGAGATACGCAGTATTTT.

V gene TRBV6-5 combines with J gene TRBJ1-1; D perhaps matches TRBD1 (6 bases). The CDR3 is 14 residues long. Germline assignment: CDR1 MNHEY and CDR2 SVGAGI. Trimming left V 10 bases short and J 4 bases short, with 19 bases between. The CDR3 region is CATELQGRSTEAFF. In DNA form, the CDR3 reads TGTGCCACCGAATTACAGGGCCGGAGCACTGAAGCTTTCTTT.

The chain carries TRBV10-2 and TRBJ2-5, with 9 nucleotides matching TRBD2. The germline V gene has CDR1 WSHSY and CDR2 SAAADI. The CDR3 has 16 residues. Trimming at V came to 4 bases and at J to 1 base, leaving 7 bases not matched to a gene. The CDR3 region is CASSVGGGGGQETQYF. CDR3 sequence (DNA): TGCGCCAGCAGTGTTGGGGGCGGGGGGGGCCAAGAGACCCAGTACTTC.

The gene calls are TRBV5-1 and TRBJ2-3; 7 bases are a match to TRBD2. The V segment lost 2 bases and the J segment 2 bases; nucleotides outside the gene matches: 5. The germline V gene has CDR1 SGHRS and CDR2 YFSETQ. The CDR3 contains 15 residues. CDR3 bases: TGCGCCAGCAGCTTATTACGGGGGGACACAGATACGCAGTATTTT. This encodes CASSLLRGDTDTQYF.

This chain joins TRBV6-5 and TRBJ2-3, with TRBD2 as a possible D gene (6 bases). The V gene lost 6 bases and the J gene lost 0 bases, with 10 bases spanning the gap. Looked up from germline, CDR1 is MNHEY and CDR2 is SVGAGI. The CDR3 runs 14 residues. CDR3 nucleotides: TGTGCCAGCAGCATTAGCGGTAGCACAGATACGCAGTATTTT. It translates to CASSISGSTDTQYF.